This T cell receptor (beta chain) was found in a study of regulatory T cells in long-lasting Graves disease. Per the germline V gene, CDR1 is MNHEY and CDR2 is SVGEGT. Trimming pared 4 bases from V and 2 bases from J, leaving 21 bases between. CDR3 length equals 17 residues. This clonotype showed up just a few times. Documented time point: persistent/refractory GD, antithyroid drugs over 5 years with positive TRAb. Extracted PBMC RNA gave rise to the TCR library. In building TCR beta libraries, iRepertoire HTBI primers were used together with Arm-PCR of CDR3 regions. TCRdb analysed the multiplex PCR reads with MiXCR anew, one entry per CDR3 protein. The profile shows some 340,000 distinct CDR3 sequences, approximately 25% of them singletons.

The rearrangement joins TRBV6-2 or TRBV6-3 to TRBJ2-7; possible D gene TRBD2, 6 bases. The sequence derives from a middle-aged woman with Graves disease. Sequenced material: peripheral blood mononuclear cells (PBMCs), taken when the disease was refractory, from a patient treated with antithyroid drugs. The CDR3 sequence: CASSSSTRGMSAYEQYF. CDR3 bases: TGTGCCAGCAGTTCCTCGACTAGAGGCATGTCGGCCTACGAGCAGTACTTC.